Listed below are T cell receptor beta chains from one sample, sequenced in a study of blood T cell repertoires in COVID-19. This table comes from immunoSEQ multiplex PCR, and its TCRdb copy is limited to in-frame clones, with some not included. The sample has 220,000 or so clones, roughly 80% seen once; the top ten hold 2% to 2.5%. Sequenced: peripheral blood. The receptors shown here come from a woman aged 60-75 years with acute or convalescent COVID-19. Both conserved end residues are part of each CDR3. The order of the fields is J gene, D gene, V gene, CDR3 protein. The D gene is left open where the match is weak.

J gene: TRBJ2-1; D gene: TRBD2; V gene: TRBV5-1; CDR3 protein: CASSLVGLAQYDNEQFF
J gene: TRBJ1-1; D gene: -; V gene: TRBV20-1; CDR3 protein: CSASNGNTEAFF
J gene: TRBJ2-2; D gene: -; V gene: TRBV9; CDR3 protein: CASQKGGALNTGELFF
J gene: TRBJ1-2; D gene: TRBD1; V gene: TRBV6-5; CDR3 protein: CASRQDRVGGYTF
J gene: TRBJ1-1; D gene: -; V gene: TRBV6-5; CDR3 protein: CASSLGQTNTEAFF
J gene: TRBJ2-7; D gene: -; V gene: TRBV5-6; CDR3 protein: CASSSPGGLLDEQYF
J gene: TRBJ1-2; D gene: TRBD1; V gene: TRBV3-1/TRBV3-2; CDR3 protein: CAATHRGSPYGYTF
J gene: TRBJ2-6; D gene: TRBD1; V gene: TRBV5-4; CDR3 protein: CASSYLMTGGITGANVLTF
J gene: TRBJ1-3; D gene: -; V gene: TRBV6-5; CDR3 protein: CASSPSGFGNTIYF
J gene: TRBJ2-5; D gene: TRBD2; V gene: TRBV7-9; CDR3 protein: CASSSSSGGEWETQYF
J gene: TRBJ2-2; D gene: TRBD1; V gene: TRBV29-1; CDR3 protein: CSVGTVSNTGELFF
J gene: TRBJ1-4; D gene: TRBD1; V gene: TRBV5-6; CDR3 protein: CASSLGTGATDNEKLFF
J gene: TRBJ2-3; D gene: -; V gene: TRBV11-2; CDR3 protein: CASSLGWPHTDTQYF
J gene: TRBJ1-6; D gene: TRBD1; V gene: TRBV5-1; CDR3 protein: CASSLTGDLHF
J gene: TRBJ2-1; D gene: TRBD2; V gene: TRBV12-5; CDR3 protein: CASGGGTSGGSNEQFF
J gene: TRBJ1-2; D gene: -; V gene: TRBV7-2; CDR3 protein: CASSQGIGYTF
J gene: TRBJ1-3; D gene: -; V gene: TRBV27; CDR3 protein: CASSFVGPVFLGNTIYF